Shown below are 27 T cell receptor beta chains from a single sample sequenced in a study of T cell changes during pregnancy in multiple sclerosis. Libraries were prepared by immunoSEQ multiplex PCR; TCRdb keeps only in-frame clonotypes and omits some of them. The sample consists of around 55,000 clones, roughly 92% of them appearing once. Sample: CD8+ T cells from peripheral blood mononuclear cells, taken in the third trimester of pregnancy. The receptors shown here come from a female donor with multiple sclerosis, enrolled in a pregnancy study.

V gene TRBV5-1 combines with J gene TRBJ2-7; 9 bases line up with TRBD2. CDR1 SGHRS and CDR2 YFSETQ come from the germline V gene. The CDR3 runs 15 residues. The V and J ends lost 0 bases and 3 bases, in that order; junction bases with no gene match: 4. The CDR3 region has the DNA TGCGCCAGCAGCTTGGATGCTAGCGGGATCTACGAGCAGTACTTC. Translation: CASSLDASGIYEQYF.

The genes are TRBV5-4 and TRBJ1-1, with 9 bases lining up with TRBD1. Germline CDR1 SGHNT, CDR2 YYREEE (reference sequence). Trimming cost V 2 bases and J 7 bases; bases outside gene matches: 9. The CDR3 extends over 15 amino acids. The CDR3 spells CASSFFGTGNIEAFF. In nucleotides, the CDR3 is TGTGCCAGCAGCTTCTTCGGGACAGGGAATATTGAAGCTTTCTTT.

The sample holds one count of this clone. This chain connects TRBV27 to TRBJ2-1; D call uncertain. The CDR3 totals 13 residues. V lost 3 bases and J 4 bases, leaving 7 bases between the germline ends. Germline CDR1 and CDR2: MNHEY and SMNVEV (reference sequence). The CDR3 reads CASSFGRYNEQFF. DNA of the CDR3: TGTGCCAGCAGTTTTGGCCGTTACAATGAGCAGTTCTTC.

The genes are TRBV7-9 and TRBJ2-7; a weak D match, TRBD1 (6 bases). The germline V gene encodes CDR1 SEHNR and CDR2 FQNEAQ (reference sequence). The CDR3 extends over 16 amino acids. Trimming stripped 1 base from V and 0 bases from J, with 13 bases between. As DNA, the CDR3 is TGTGCCAGCAGCTTAGTTTTGGGGGCGAACTCCTACGAGCAGTACTTC. It specifies CASSLVLGANSYEQYF.

The chain has TRBV6-6 and TRBJ2-3; D is possibly TRBD1 (6 bases). This CDR3 is built from 15 residues. Between the trimmed V and J ends, which lost 0 bases and 0 bases, there was a span of 7 bases. Germline CDR1 reads MNHNY; CDR2 reads SVGAGI (reference sequence). CDR3 sequence reads: CASSYSQGSTDTQYF. The CDR3, as DNA: TGTGCCAGCAGTTACTCTCAGGGGAGCACAGATACGCAGTATTTT.

The genes are TRBV7-6 and TRBJ2-7; D is unclear. Per the germline V gene, CDR1 is SGHVS and CDR2 is FNYEAQ. V lost 1 base and J lost 5, with 9 bases in between. The CDR3 totals 13 residues. The CDR3 spells CASSLVDQDEQYF. As DNA, the CDR3 is TGTGCCAGCAGCTTAGTAGATCAGGACGAGCAGTACTTC. Supplemented by reference TRBV7-6 and TRBJ2-7, the full variable domain reads GAGVSQSPRYKVTKRGQDVALRCDPISGHVSLYWYRQALGQGPEFLTYFNYEAQQDKSGLPNDRFSAERPEGSISTLTIQRTEQRDSAMYRCASSLVDQDEQYFGPGTRLTVT.

The chain joins TRBV9 to TRBJ2-1; TRBD2 matches at 9 bases. The V segment lost 3 bases and the J segment 4 bases; nucleotides outside the gene matches: 11. Germline values: CDR1 SGDLS, CDR2 YYNGEE. This CDR3 has 17 amino acids. The CDR3, as DNA: TGTGCCAGCAGCGACTCCTTTAGCGGGAGAAGGTACAATGAGCAGTTCTTC. This gives the protein CASSDSFSGRRYNEQFF. Full variable domain (rest looked up from reference TRBV9 and TRBJ2-1): DSGVTQTPKHLITATGQRVTLRCSPRSGDLSVYWYQQSLDQGLQFLIQYYNGEERAKGNILERFSAQQFPDLHSELNLSSLELGDSALYFCASSDSFSGRRYNEQFFGPGTRLTVL.

The chain combines TRBV9 with TRBJ2-1; tentatively, D is TRBD2 (5 bases). Germline V gene lookup returns CDR1 SGDLS and CDR2 YYNGEE. V shed 0 bases and J shed 7 bases, with 14 bases lying between them. CDR3 length: 15 amino acids. The CDR3 is CASSVGWLAPNEQFF. The DNA of the CDR3 is TGTGCCAGCAGCGTAGGTTGGCTAGCACCGAATGAGCAGTTCTTC.

This clone has a single count. The chain has TRBV5-4 and TRBJ2-7, with 9 bases fitting TRBD1. This CDR3 has 14 residues. Germline V gene data show CDR1 as SGHNT and CDR2 as YYREEE (reference sequence). J gave up 5 bases and V 4 bases, and 7 bases lay outside the gene matches. The CDR3 DNA is TGTGCCAGCAGCCACCTGGGACAGGGTGACGAGCAGTACTTC. Residues: CASSHLGQGDEQYF.

The chain uses TRBV2 and TRBJ2-3; TRBD1 is a possible D gene (5 bases). Trimming shortened V by 1 base and J by 1 base, and 12 bases separated the two germline ends. The CDR3 is 16 amino acids. The germline CDR1 and CDR2 sequences are SNHLY and FYNNEI. The CDR3 nucleotides read TGTGCCAGCAGTGAAGGCAGGGTAGTACGCACAGATACGCAGTATTTT. It translates to CASSEGRVVRTDTQYF.

The rearrangement links TRBV29-1 to TRBJ2-2; D not resolved. This CDR3 is built from 14 residues. V lost 2 bases and J lost 7, with 14 bases in between. CDR1 is SQVTM, CDR2 ANQGSEA, per germline. This CDR3 reads CSVEISACCGELFF. The CDR3, as DNA: TGCAGCGTTGAAATATCAGCGTGTTGCGGGGAGCTGTTTTTT.

The chain combines TRBV5-1 with TRBJ1-1; the match to TRBD1 covers 11 bases. The CDR3 is 14 residues long. CDR1 and CDR2 from the germline V gene are SGHRS and YFSETQ. J was trimmed by 6 bases and V by 4 bases; bases with no gene match: 5. CDR3 bases: TGCGCCAGCAGCGCTGGACAGGGGGCCTCTGAAGCTTTCTTT. It specifies CASSAGQGASEAFF.

V usage is TRBV11-2 and J usage is TRBJ2-5, with 7 bases fitting TRBD1. V shed 2 bases and J 5 bases; nucleotides not matched to a gene: 11. Germline CDR1 and CDR2: SGHAT and FQNNGV. The CDR3 extends over 16 amino acids. CDR3 nucleotides: TGTGCCAGCAGCTTAAGGGGGCAGGGTAGTACGGAGACCCAGTACTTC. Translation gives CASSLRGQGSTETQYF. Combining the CDR3 with reference TRBV11-2 and TRBJ2-5 gives the whole variable domain EAGVAQSPRYKIIEKRQSVAFWCNPISGHATLYWYQQILGQGPKLLIQFQNNGVVDDSQLPKDRFSAERLKGVDSTLKIQPAKLEDSAVYLCASSLRGQGSTETQYFGPGTRLLVL.

The chain links TRBV27 to TRBJ2-1, with 7 bases lining up with TRBD2. The germline V gene encodes CDR1 MNHEY and CDR2 SMNVEV (reference sequence). This CDR3 has 14 amino acids. The junction had 6 bases not matched to a gene; V was cut back by 8 bases and J by 2 bases. CDR3 in DNA: TGTGCCAGCGCGGCAGGGACTACCTACAATGAGCAGTTCTTC. Its translation: CASAAGTTYNEQFF.

The rearrangement uses TRBV7-8 and TRBJ1-3, with TRBD1 matching over 7 bases. The trim removed 5 bases at V and 2 bases at J, leaving 9 bases unmatched. The CDR3 runs 16 residues. Germline loops: CDR1 SGHVS, CDR2 FQNEAQ. Here the CDR3 reads CASSLDREGTGNTIYF. For the CDR3, the DNA is TGTGCCAGCAGCCTAGACAGGGAAGGAACTGGAAACACCATATATTTT.

The chain is built from TRBV19 and TRBJ2-2, with TRBD1 matching 8 bases. The V gene's germline CDR1 is LNHDA and CDR2 SQIVND (reference sequence). V lost 5 bases, J lost 2 bases, and 4 bases stayed unmatched. This CDR3 is built from 15 residues. The CDR3 nucleotides read TGTGCCAGTAGTTTGACAGGGGCCAACACCGGGGAGCTGTTTTTT. This encodes CASSLTGANTGELFF.

This clone was observed a few times. The chain links TRBV7-4 to TRBJ1-1; D not resolved. The CDR3 has 14 amino acids. The V and J ends lost 2 bases and 1 base respectively, with 8 bases between them. Per the germline V gene, CDR1 is SGHVT and CDR2 is SQSDAQ. This CDR3 reads CASSLWGGNTEAFF. In nucleotides, the CDR3 is TGTGCCAGCAGCTTATGGGGAGGGAACACTGAAGCTTTCTTT.

V and J are TRBV27 and TRBJ2-1; 8 bases line up with TRBD1. The CDR3 is 15 residues long. CDR1 is MNHEY, CDR2 SMNVEV, per germline (reference sequence). V was pared by 5 bases and J by 10 bases, with 13 bases of the junction left unmatched. In nucleotides, the CDR3 is TGTGCCAGCAGTCTCGGGACAGGCGCAGCCCAAGAGCAGTTCTTC. Its translation is CASSLGTGAAQEQFF.

Comment on this clone: This CDR3 is also generated by other DNA sequences in the sample. This chain links TRBV5-1 with TRBJ2-7; 8 positions match TRBD1. The junction had 6 bases not matched to a gene; V was cut back by 5 bases and J by 2 bases. The germline V gene has CDR1 SGHRS and CDR2 YFSETQ. The CDR3 has 14 residues. The DNA for the CDR3 is TGCGCCAGCAGTCCCGGGACAGGTGCCTACGAGCAGTACTTC. Its translation: CASSPGTGAYEQYF.

V usage is TRBV6-1 and J usage is TRBJ1-1; D uncertain. V was cut by 4 bases and J by 6 bases, with 9 bases left in between. The CDR3 runs 12 residues. Germline values: CDR1 MNHNS, CDR2 SASEGT. The CDR3 protein is CASSGISAEAFF. The DNA for the CDR3 is TGTGCCAGCAGTGGGATTAGCGCTGAAGCTTTCTTT.

The genes are TRBV19 and TRBJ2-2, with a weak D call TRBD1 (6 bases). Trimming removed 3 bases from V and 4 bases from J, with 12 bases in between. Germline-derived CDR1 and CDR2 are LNHDA and SQIVND (reference sequence). The CDR3 has 15 residues. The CDR3 here is CASSIMDSPTGELFF. CDR3 sequence (DNA): TGTGCCAGTAGTATCATGGACAGCCCCACCGGGGAGCTGTTTTTT.

The chain carries TRBV5-6 and TRBJ2-7, with a possible D match to TRBD1 (6 bases). Deletions cut 2 bases from V and 3 bases from J, with 12 bases between. The CDR3 runs to 14 residues. The germline CDR1 and CDR2 sequences are SGHDT and YYEEEE. CDR3 loop: CASSFWDMRYEQYF. DNA for the CDR3: TGTGCCAGCAGCTTCTGGGACATGCGCTACGAGCAGTACTTC.

V usage is TRBV25-1 and J usage is TRBJ2-5, with D unresolved. Germline V lookup: CDR1 MGHDK, CDR2 SYGVNS. The ends were cut back, 1 base at V and 2 bases at J, with 14 bases in the middle. There are 16 residues in the CDR3. The CDR3 sequence: CASSEFLTDIQETQYF. CDR3 DNA: TGTGCCAGCAGTGAATTTCTCACAGATATACAAGAGACCCAGTACTTC.

V usage is TRBV4-2 and J usage is TRBJ1-6; 7 positions match TRBD1. The V and J ends lost 5 bases and 7 bases, in that order; junction bases with no gene match: 5. This CDR3 spans 14 amino acids. The germline gives CDR1 LGHNA, CDR2 YNFKEQ. CDR3 amino acids: CASSSGTENSPLHF. Written as DNA, the CDR3 is TGTGCCAGCAGCTCCGGGACAGAAAATTCACCCCTCCACTTT.

The chain uses TRBV7-9 and TRBJ2-7; D is unclear. With 3 bases removed from V and 2 bases from J, the gap between germline ends came to 8 bases. This CDR3 comprises 13 residues. Germline-derived CDR1 and CDR2 are SEHNR and FQNEAQ (reference sequence). The CDR3 spells CASSFFPTYEQYF. The DNA of the CDR3 is TGTGCCAGCAGCTTTTTCCCAACCTACGAGCAGTACTTC.

J is TRBJ1-3 and V is TRBV25-1; perhaps TRBD1 as D (5 bases). V lost 6 bases, J lost 4 bases, and 13 bases lay in between. The CDR3 is 14 amino acids. Germline V gene data show CDR1 as MGHDK and CDR2 as SYGVNS. The CDR3 DNA is TGTGCCAGCAGCACCGGGACTATAGGAAACACCATATATTTT. This codes for CASSTGTIGNTIYF.

The chain combines TRBV19 with TRBJ1-1; 7 bases agree with TRBD1. V gave up 2 bases and J gave up 2 bases; unmatched junction bases: 5. CDR1 and CDR2 (germline): LNHDA, SQIVND (reference sequence). The CDR3 consists of 15 residues. The CDR3 nucleotides read TGTGCCAGTAGTATATCCAGACAGGGCAACACTGAAGCTTTCTTT. It is translated as CASSISRQGNTEAFF. The full variable domain, with the rest looked up from reference TRBV19 and TRBJ1-1, is DGGITQSPKYLFRKEGQNVTLSCEQNLNHDAMYWYRQDPGQGLRLIYYSQIVNDFQKGDIAEGYSVSREKKESFPLTVTSAQKNPTAFYLCASSISRQGNTEAFFGQGTRLTVV.